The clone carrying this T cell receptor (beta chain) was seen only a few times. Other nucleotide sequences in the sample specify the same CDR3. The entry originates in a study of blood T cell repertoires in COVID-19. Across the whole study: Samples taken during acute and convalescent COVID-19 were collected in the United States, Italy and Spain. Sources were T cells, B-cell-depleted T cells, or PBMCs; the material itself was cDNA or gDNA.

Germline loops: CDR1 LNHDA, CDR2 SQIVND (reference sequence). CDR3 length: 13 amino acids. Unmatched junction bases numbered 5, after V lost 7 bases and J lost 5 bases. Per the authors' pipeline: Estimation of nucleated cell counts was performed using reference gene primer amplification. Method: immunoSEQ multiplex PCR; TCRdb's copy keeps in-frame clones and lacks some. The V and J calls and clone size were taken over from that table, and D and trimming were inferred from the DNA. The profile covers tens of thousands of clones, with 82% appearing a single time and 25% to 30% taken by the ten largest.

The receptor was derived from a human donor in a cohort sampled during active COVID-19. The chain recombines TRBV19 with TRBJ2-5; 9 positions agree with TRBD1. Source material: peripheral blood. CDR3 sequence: CASNRGRGETQYF. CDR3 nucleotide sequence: TGTGCCAGTAACAGGGGGCGAGGGGAGACCCAGTACTTC.